These T cell receptor beta chains were read from a single sample in a study of CD8+CD57+ T cells in acquired aplastic anemia. TCRdb reprocessed the reads with MiXCR, giving one entry per CDR3 protein. The table records approximately 99,000 distinct CDR3 sequences, around 50% of them present only once. The specimen sequenced was sorted CD4+, CD8+, or CD8+CD57+ T cells (not recorded which) from PBMCs. These TCRs come from a human donor in good health, serving as a control. Each CDR3 is given without its conserved first and last residue. The D gene is left open where the match is weak. Rows give clone size only sometimes, using once, few, many, or a class for an expanded clone.

clone size	D gene	J gene	V gene	CDR3 protein
NA	NA	TRBJ1-1	TRBV27	ASSPGIGNTEAF
NA	NA	NA	TRBV3-1	ASSQDEGGSHEQY
NA	TRBD1	TRBJ1-2	TRBV6-5	ASSSGQGRGYT
NA	NA	TRBJ1-5	TRBV10-2	ASRGSNQPQH
NA	NA	TRBJ2-5	TRBV5-1	ASSRAVGQTQY
many	NA	TRBJ2-7	TRBV6-2/TRBV6-3	ASSLILFTLRRGQY
NA	NA	TRBJ2-7	TRBV25-1	ASSGRAGSYEQY
once	TRBD1	TRBJ1-2	TRBV5-4	ASSLNRGNYGYT
NA	TRBD2	TRBJ2-3	TRBV11-1	ASSRSGGGGTDTQY
NA	TRBD1	NA	TRBV7-6	ASSPGTGRETQY
many	NA	TRBJ1-2	TRBV6-6	ASSYGQPTFDGYT
NA	NA	TRBJ2-1	TRBV10-3	ASSFRDTNEQF
many	NA	TRBJ1-1	TRBV6-1	ASSPDKQNTEAF
once	NA	TRBJ1-2	TRBV19	ASSIGLIYGYT
many	NA	TRBJ1-2	TRBV9	ASRSMGNYGYT
many	TRBD1	TRBJ2-7	TRBV12-3/TRBV12-4	ASRTQGAASDEQY
NA	NA	TRBJ2-1	TRBV24-1	ATSDTRSSYNEQF
few	NA	TRBJ2-7	TRBV7-9	ASTPDGFYEQY